This section outlines one T cell receptor beta chain sequence together with its context. Antigen unknown. This sample was taken from a study of graft-versus-host responses after intestinal transplantation. Study background: Transplant types were multivisceral, liver-intestinal, or isolated intestinal. Each patient got anti-thymocyte globulin induction, then tacrolimus and steroids for roughly 3 years. General study points: Recipient marrow held GvH clones, some first seen in ileum or blood.

Germline V gives CDR1 WSHSY, CDR2 SAAADI. V dropped 4 bases and J dropped 4 bases, with 9 bases sitting between them. This CDR3 contains 13 residues. Sequencing used immunoSEQ multiplex PCR; TCRdb keeps in-frame clones, though not all of them. The sample holds 70,000 to 75,000 clones; around 89% are singletons and the top ten take around 2.7%. The chain carries TRBV10-2 and TRBJ2-3; unclear D gene. The receptor was isolated from a human donor who received an intestinal transplant. This specimen consisted of unstimulated CD8+ T cells sorted from spleen or lymph node cells, obtained before intestinal transplant. In DNA form, the CDR3 reads TGCGCCAGCAGTGCACTGTACGCAGATACGCAGTATTTT. Protein: CASSALYADTQYF.